The 19 T cell receptor beta chains below were found in one sample sequenced in a study of T cells expressing NK-cell markers. TCRdb reprocessed the 5' RACE reads, with one entry per CDR3 protein and no DNA. The repertoire shows roughly 180,000 distinct CDR3 sequences; the top ten hold about 18%. The sample comprised blood T cells: a sorted CD56 or NKG2C T cell subset, CD4+ or CD8+ T cells, or bulk PBMC T cells (not recorded which). The receptors come from a woman between 18 and 69 years old in good health.

This chain connects TRBV18 to TRBJ2-5; the D gene TCRdb calls, TRBD1, cannot be checked with no DNA. The CDR3 covers 15 residues. CDR1 is KGHSH and CDR2 is LQKENI in the germline V gene. CDR3 sequence: CASSPPPGSQETQYF.

V gene TRBV28 combines with J gene TRBJ2-1; the TCRdb D gene call, TRBD2, has no DNA to confirm it. The V gene's germline CDR1 is MDHEN and CDR2 SYDVKM. This CDR3 comprises 15 residues. This CDR3 is CASSGGVSSYNEQFF.

The chain combines TRBV3-1 with TRBJ2-1. Germline CDR1 is LGHDT and CDR2 is YNNKEL (reference sequence). This CDR3 spans 11 amino acids. The CDR3 here is CASSHGGGQFF.

The gene calls are TRBV6-1 and TRBJ2-5; TCRdb designates TRBD1, a call that cannot be tested without DNA. The CDR3 totals 14 residues. Germline values: CDR1 MNHNS, CDR2 SASEGT. CDR3 in amino acids: CASRFGQVGETQYF.

This chain connects TRBV27 to TRBJ1-2. This CDR3 region has 13 residues. Germline CDR1 is MNHEY and CDR2 is SMNVEV (reference sequence). CDR3 in amino acids: CASSSTLSYGYTF.

This chain links TRBV20-1 with TRBJ2-7; TCRdb outputs TRBD1, but without DNA this stays unchecked. Germline V gives CDR1 DFQATT, CDR2 SNEGSKA (reference sequence). This CDR3 is 13 amino acids long. The CDR3 loop is CSAYGTGNYEQYF.

This rearrangement joins TRBV5-1 to TRBJ2-3; TCRdb gives TRBD2 as the D gene, but with no DNA this cannot be confirmed. CDR3 size: 18 residues. The germline V gene encodes CDR1 SGHRS and CDR2 YFSETQ. The CDR3 sequence: CASSLAGLAGAVGDTQYF.

This chain links TRBV5-1 with TRBJ1-2. Per germline, CDR1 SGHRS and CDR2 YFSETQ. This CDR3 region has 16 residues. CDR3 protein: CASRADEGSGNYGYTF.

This chain uses TRBV3-1 with TRBJ1-2; the D gene TCRdb calls, TRBD1, cannot be checked with no DNA. CDR1 and CDR2 from the germline V gene are LGHDT and YNNKEL (reference sequence). The CDR3 covers 16 residues. The CDR3 loop is CASSQAQGTLRYGYTF. The full variable domain, its missing parts supplied by reference TRBV3-1 and TRBJ1-2, is DTAVSQTPKYLVTQMGNDKSIKCEQNLGHDTMYWYKQDSKKFLKIMFSYNNKELIINETVPNRFSPKSPDKAHLNLHINSLELGDSAVYFCASSQAQGTLRYGYTFGSGTRLTVV.

This chain joins TRBV20-1 and TRBJ1-4. There are 13 residues in the CDR3. The germline CDR1 and CDR2 sequences are DFQATT and SNEGSKA (reference sequence). The CDR3 region is CSARPTENEKLFF.

The V gene is TRBV5-1, the J gene TRBJ1-1. The CDR3 spans 15 residues. Germline CDR1 is SGHRS and CDR2 is YFSETQ. The CDR3 region is CASSPSGGTYTEAFF.

V usage is TRBV12-3 or TRBV12-4 and J usage is TRBJ2-1; the D call from TCRdb, TRBD2, cannot be confirmed without DNA. The CDR3 runs 17 residues. Here the CDR3 reads CASRGRGGPDSYNEQFF.

This chain links TRBV20-1 with TRBJ2-1; TCRdb proposes TRBD1, but this gene call is untestable without DNA. Germline CDR1 is DFQATT and CDR2 is SNEGSKA (reference sequence). The CDR3 has 17 residues. The CDR3: CSARDQRGGFSYNEQFF.

The chain uses TRBV5-1 and TRBJ2-1; lacking DNA, the TRBD1 call made by TCRdb goes unchecked. The CDR3 has 14 amino acids. CDR1 is SGHRS and CDR2 is YFSETQ in the germline V gene. The CDR3 protein is CASSLAPGNNEQFF.

The CDR3 protein is CASIPGIQAGELFF. J is TRBJ2-2 and V is TRBV5-1; the TRBD1 assignment by TCRdb is unverifiable without DNA. This CDR3 comprises 14 residues. Germline V gene data show CDR1 as SGHRS and CDR2 as YFSETQ. The full variable domain, rest sourced from reference TRBV5-1 and TRBJ2-2, is KAGVTQTPRYLIKTRGQQVTLSCSPISGHRSVSWYQQTPGQGLQFLFEYFSETQRNKGNFPGRFSGRQFSNSRSEMNVSTLELGDSALYLCASIPGIQAGELFFGEGSRLTVL.

The chain's CDR3 is CASSLLGQSQETQYF. The rearrangement joins TRBV4-1 to TRBJ2-5. CDR3 length: 15 amino acids. Germline V CDR1 and CDR2: MGHRA, YSYEKL.

The chain combines TRBV6-5 with TRBJ1-3. Germline-derived CDR1 and CDR2 are MNHEY and SVGAGI. The CDR3 runs to 16 residues. The CDR3 reads CASSYSGGVTGNTIYF.

V usage is TRBV14 and J usage is TRBJ1-1; there is no DNA to check the TCRdb D call of TRBD1. The germline CDR1 and CDR2 sequences are SGHDN and FVKESK. The CDR3 length is 13 residues. This CDR3 reads CASTSGFSTEAFF. The full variable domain, rest sourced from reference TRBV14 and TRBJ1-1, is EAGVTQFPSHSVIEKGQTVTLRCDPISGHDNLYWYRRVMGKEIKFLLHFVKESKQDESGMPNNRFLAERTGGTYSTLKVQPAELEDSGVYFCASTSGFSTEAFFGQGTRLTVV.

The chain joins TRBV11-1 to TRBJ2-2; checking the TCRdb D call of TRBD2 is not possible without DNA. The CDR3 contains 15 residues. The V gene's germline CDR1 is SGHAT and CDR2 FQDESV (reference sequence). CDR3 region: CASSLLDLAQGELFF.